These 29 T cell receptor beta chains share one sample of origin, sequenced in a study of neoadjuvant anti-PD-1 for oral cavity cancer. TCRdb keeps only in-frame clones here, not all; method: immunoSEQ multiplex PCR. The sample comprises 60,000 to 75,000 clones, around four fifths of which are singletons, and more than 3% rests with the top ten. Sequenced here: PBMCs, sampled before nivolumab (anti-PD-1) treatment. The receptors were sampled from a person aged 40 to 85 with oral cavity squamous cell carcinoma.

As DNA, the CDR3 is TGTGCCAGCAGTCCTATCGGGCCCAGAGAGACCCAGTACTTC. As protein: CASSPIGPRETQYF. The rearrangement joins TRBV6-1 to TRBJ2-5; D is uncertain. This CDR3 spans 14 amino acids. Germline V gives CDR1 MNHNS, CDR2 SASEGT. V was pared by 5 bases and J by 4 bases, with 14 bases between.

The chain joins TRBV19 to TRBJ1-6; perhaps TRBD1 as D (6 bases). CDR3 length equals 12 residues. Germline CDR1 and CDR2: LNHDA and SQIVND (reference sequence). V was shortened by 6 bases and J by 13 bases, with 13 bases between the two germline ends. The CDR3 region has the DNA TGTGCCAGTAGAACTCCCGGGGGCCCCCTCCACTTT. This translates into CASRTPGGPLHF.

The gene calls are TRBV6-1 and TRBJ2-7, with TRBD1 matching 7 bases. This CDR3 region has 15 residues. V shed 6 bases and J 0 bases; nucleotides not matched to a gene: 8. CDR1 and CDR2 from the germline V gene are MNHNS and SASEGT. The CDR3: CASSSLKGASYEQYF. The CDR3 DNA sequence: TGTGCCAGCAGCAGCTTGAAGGGGGCCTCCTACGAGCAGTACTTC.

The V gene is TRBV10-3, the J gene TRBJ1-5; D not resolved. This CDR3 has 15 amino acids. Germline V lookup: CDR1 ENHRY, CDR2 SYGVKD. Trimming pared 4 bases from V and 0 bases from J, leaving 10 bases between. CDR3: CAISADSPSNQPQHF. CDR3 DNA: TGTGCCATCAGTGCTGACTCTCCTAGCAATCAGCCCCAGCATTTT.

CDR3 residues: CASSVGLRHNEKLFF. CDR3 coding DNA: TGTGCCAGCAGCGTAGGTTTGAGGCATAATGAAAAACTGTTTTTT. This rearrangement joins TRBV9 to TRBJ1-4; D gene uncertain. Germline-derived CDR1 and CDR2 are SGDLS and YYNGEE. The CDR3 spans 15 residues. V lost 0 bases to trimming and J lost 4 bases, with 10 bases between them.

This sequence joins TRBV6-5 and TRBJ2-7; D perhaps matches TRBD1 (5 bases). Deletions cut 8 bases from V and 0 bases from J, with 14 bases between. This CDR3 comprises 14 residues. CDR1 MNHEY and CDR2 SVGAGI come from the germline V gene. CDR3 bases: TGTGCCAGCGGAAGGGGTTTTAGCTCCTACGAGCAGTACTTC. This sequence encodes CASGRGFSSYEQYF.

The chain has TRBV6-1 and TRBJ1-4; D remains ambiguous. The CDR3 has 14 residues. Germline CDR1 MNHNS, CDR2 SASEGT. V dropped 2 bases and J dropped 3 bases, with 7 bases sitting between them. The CDR3 region has the DNA TGTGCCAGCAGTGAAAGAGGAGCTAATGAAAAACTGTTTTTT. This codes for CASSERGANEKLFF.

This clone turned up a few times. The J gene is TRBJ1-2, the V gene TRBV5-1, with 7 bases fitting TRBD1. Trimming cost V 4 bases and J 4 bases; bases outside gene matches: 10. Per the germline V gene, CDR1 is SGHRS and CDR2 is YFSETQ. This CDR3 has 15 amino acids. In DNA, the CDR3 is TGCGCCAGCAGCACGTGGACAGGCGACTCCTATGGCTACACCTTC. It yields the protein CASSTWTGDSYGYTF.

The J gene is TRBJ1-4, the V gene TRBV15; TRBD1 is a possible D gene (5 bases). Between the trimmed V and J ends, which lost 2 bases and 3 bases, there was a span of 10 bases. Germline V gives CDR1 LNHNV, CDR2 YYDKDF (reference sequence). The CDR3 contains 15 residues. The DNA of the CDR3 is TGTGCCACCAGCAGACAGGGAGGTGCTAATGAAAAACTGTTTTTT. It specifies CATSRQGGANEKLFF.

The V gene is TRBV30, the J gene TRBJ2-4, with D perhaps matching TRBD1 or TRBD2 (5 bases each). The CDR3 is made up of 16 amino acids. Trimming cost V 1 base and J 8 bases, with 21 bases left between them. CDR1 and CDR2 (germline): GTSNPN, SVGIG (reference sequence). The CDR3 here is CAWSAYGTNSGDIQYF. The CDR3 DNA reads TGTGCCTGGAGTGCCTATGGGACCAATAGTGGCGACATTCAGTACTTC.

CDR3 region: CASRKGTLYGYTF. The CDR3 region has the DNA TGTGCCAGCAGAAAGGGGACACTCTATGGCTACACCTTC. J is TRBJ1-2 and V is TRBV6-5; maybe TRBD1 (6 bases). Germline CDR1 reads MNHEY; CDR2 reads SVGAGI. Deletions cut 6 bases from V and 4 bases from J, with 12 bases between. CDR3 length equals 13 residues.

The chain joins TRBV11-2 to TRBJ2-5; TRBD1 aligns across 11 bases. V shed 6 bases, J shed 3 bases, and the junction held 12 bases outside the gene matches. The CDR3 is 17 residues long. CDR1 is SGHAT and CDR2 is FQNNGV in the germline V gene. The CDR3 DNA is TGTGCCAGCAGGTCCATCCAGGGACAGGGGGGAAAAGAGACCCAGTACTTC. It encodes CASRSIQGQGGKETQYF.

The V gene is TRBV30, the J gene TRBJ1-1; tentatively, D is TRBD1 (5 bases). CDR3 size: 14 residues. V lost 2 bases and J 1 base, leaving 11 bases between the germline ends. Germline V gives CDR1 GTSNPN, CDR2 SVGIG (reference sequence). The CDR3 DNA sequence: TGTGCCTGGAGTCGGCAGGGCCGGAACACTGAAGCTTTCTTT. Translating gives CAWSRQGRNTEAFF.

J is TRBJ1-4 and V is TRBV10-3; a possible D gene is TRBD1 (5 bases). The CDR3 loop spans 14 amino acids. CDR1 is ENHRY and CDR2 is SYGVKD in the germline V gene. V lost 3 bases, J lost 3 bases, and 8 bases lay in between. The CDR3 region is CAISDRDPNEKLFF. The CDR3 region has the DNA TGTGCCATCAGTGACAGGGATCCTAATGAAAAACTGTTTTTT.

The chain carries TRBV20-1 and TRBJ1-1, with D uncertain. CDR3 length: 10 amino acids. Germline CDR1 DFQATT, CDR2 SNEGSKA (reference sequence). The ends were cut back, 6 bases at V and 6 bases at J, with 8 bases in the middle. The CDR3 DNA follows: TGCAGTGCAAGAAAGGCTGAAGCTTTCTTT. This sequence encodes CSARKAEAFF.

The chain couples TRBV6-1 to TRBJ2-7, with 9 bases lining up with TRBD1. The V gene's germline CDR1 is MNHNS and CDR2 SASEGT. J lost 2 bases, V lost 10 bases, and 12 bases had no gene match. The length of the CDR3 is 15 residues. Here the CDR3 reads CAIQGPGQGAYEQYF. CDR3 in DNA: TGTGCCATCCAAGGCCCGGGACAGGGAGCCTACGAGCAGTACTTC.

There are a few counts of this clone. The DNA for the CDR3 is TGTGCCAGCAGCGTAGAAGTGACAGGGCTTTATGGCTACACCTTC. This translates into CASSVEVTGLYGYTF. The chain carries TRBV9 and TRBJ1-2, with 7 bases identical to TRBD1. The junction had 7 bases not matched to a gene; V was cut back by 0 bases and J by 5 bases. The CDR3 is 15 residues long. The germline CDR1 and CDR2 sequences are SGDLS and YYNGEE.

In DNA, the CDR3 is TGTGCCAGCAGTTACTCCCAGGCTGTGGGTGCAGATACGCAGTATTTT. As protein: CASSYSQAVGADTQYF. This chain joins TRBV6-6 and TRBJ2-3; D unresolved. V dropped 0 bases and J dropped 4 bases, with 14 bases sitting between them. Germline lookup yields CDR1 MNHNY and CDR2 SVGAGI (reference sequence). The CDR3 has 16 amino acids.

The chain carries TRBV14 and TRBJ2-3, with 9 nucleotides matching TRBD2. The V and J ends lost 3 bases and 10 bases, in that order; junction bases with no gene match: 8. Looked up from germline, CDR1 is SGHDN and CDR2 is FVKESK. The length of the CDR3 is 14 residues. This CDR3 reads CASSQAGGHTAQYF. CDR3 sequence (DNA): TGTGCCAGCAGCCAGGCGGGGGGGCATACTGCGCAGTATTTT.

The chain couples TRBV6-1 to TRBJ2-1; 9 bases map to TRBD2. This CDR3 region has 16 residues. Germline CDR1 MNHNS, CDR2 SASEGT. The V segment lost 2 bases and the J segment 8 bases; nucleotides outside the gene matches: 10. The CDR3 coding sequence is TGTGCCAGCAGTGAATGGGTAGCGGGAGTAAAGTATGAGCAGTTCTTC. The encoded protein is CASSEWVAGVKYEQFF.

This clone was counted between two and nine times. This chain links TRBV2 with TRBJ1-5; D gene unclear. V shed 6 bases and J shed 5 bases, with 8 bases lying between them. Germline CDR1 is SNHLY and CDR2 is FYNNEI. This CDR3 contains 12 residues. The CDR3 DNA reads as TGTGCCAGCAGAGGAGAGTATCAGCCCCAGCATTTT. Translated: CASRGEYQPQHF.

This clone was seen a single time. This chain connects TRBV19 to TRBJ2-4, with 9 positions matching TRBD1. J lost 9 bases, V lost 4 bases, and 13 bases had no gene match. This CDR3 spans 16 amino acids. Germline assignment: CDR1 LNHDA and CDR2 SQIVND (reference sequence). The CDR3 DNA sequence: TGTGCCAGTAGTACTTACCCGGGACAGGGAAGTGTCATTCAGTACTTC. Amino acid sequence: CASSTYPGQGSVIQYF.

The CDR3 nucleotides are TGTGCCAGCAGTTTCGTCCTTAGCTCCTACGAGCAGTACTTC. Translated, it gives CASSFVLSSYEQYF. The chain combines TRBV28 with TRBJ2-7; D is unresolved. In germline, CDR1 is MDHEN, CDR2 SYDVKM. The CDR3 consists of 14 residues. With 3 bases removed from V and 0 bases from J, the gap between germline ends came to 9 bases.

The rearrangement joins TRBV7-2 to TRBJ2-7; D not resolved. The CDR3 is 14 amino acids. Trimming stripped 1 base from V and 7 bases from J, with 14 bases between. In germline, CDR1 is SGHTA, CDR2 FQGNSA. The CDR3 DNA reads as TGTGCCAGCAGCTTAGTGGGTCTTTATAGTGAGCAGTACTTC. It encodes CASSLVGLYSEQYF. Looking up the rest from reference TRBV7-2 and TRBJ2-7 gives the full variable domain: GAGVSQSPSNKVTEKGKDVELRCDPISGHTALYWYRQSLGQGLEFLIYFQGNSAPDKSGLPSDRFSAERTGGSVSTLTIQRTQQEDSAVYLCASSLVGLYSEQYFGPGTRLTVT.

The chain combines TRBV5-1 with TRBJ2-2; no clear D. Germline values: CDR1 SGHRS, CDR2 YFSETQ. This CDR3 is 15 amino acids long. Trimming shortened V by 0 bases and J by 2 bases, and 8 bases separated the two germline ends. The CDR3 is CASSLGATNTGELFF. CDR3 bases: TGCGCCAGCAGCTTGGGTGCCACTAACACCGGGGAGCTGTTTTTT. The full variable domain, completed using reference TRBV5-1 and TRBJ2-2, is KAGVTQTPRYLIKTRGQQVTLSCSPISGHRSVSWYQQTPGQGLQFLFEYFSETQRNKGNFPGRFSGRQFSNSRSEMNVSTLELGDSALYLCASSLGATNTGELFFGEGSRLTVL.

This clone has just one count. The chain uses TRBV2 and TRBJ2-1; 8 nucleotides align to TRBD2. Germline assignment: CDR1 SNHLY and CDR2 FYNNEI. The CDR3 has 13 residues. The junction had 0 bases not matched to a gene; V was cut back by 5 bases and J by 3 bases. The chain's CDR3 is CASSRGGYNEQFF. The DNA for the CDR3 is TGTGCCAGCAGTCGGGGGGGCTACAATGAGCAGTTCTTC.

This clone was recorded once. This chain links TRBV5-4 with TRBJ2-7; possibly TRBD1 for D (6 bases). Germline CDR1 is SGHNT and CDR2 is YYREEE (reference sequence). This CDR3 is built from 15 residues. V lost 4 bases and J lost 1, with 15 bases in between. The CDR3 DNA reads TGTGCCAGCAGCGACACTCGACAGGCTTCCTACGAGCAGTACTTC. Protein product: CASSDTRQASYEQYF.

This chain joins TRBV13 and TRBJ2-3; D is undetermined. From germline, CDR1 is PRHDT and CDR2 FYEKMQ (reference sequence). The CDR3 consists of 12 residues. V lost 5 bases and J lost 0, with 3 bases in between. CDR3 DNA: TGTGCCAGCAGCGATAGCACAGATACGCAGTATTTT. Translated, it gives CASSDSTDTQYF.

This chain connects TRBV9 to TRBJ2-2; D remains unclear. This CDR3 is 13 amino acids long. Per the germline V gene, CDR1 is SGDLS and CDR2 is YYNGEE. With 2 bases removed from V and 6 bases from J, the gap between germline ends came to 8 bases. The CDR3 nucleotides are TGTGCCAGCAGCGTTGGGGATTCCGGGGAGCTGTTTTTT. It is translated as CASSVGDSGELFF.